This T cell receptor beta chain was captured in a study of blood T cell repertoires in COVID-19. Study-level information: Some COVID-19 samples were acute and others convalescent; all came from the United States, Italy and Spain. Sources were T cells, B-cell-depleted T cells, or PBMCs; the material itself was cDNA or gDNA.

Authors' analysis steps: Nucleated cell counts were estimated from reference gene primer amplification. Assay: immunoSEQ multiplex PCR; the TCRdb copy retains only in-frame clones and omits some. V and J calls and clone size come straight from that table; D and trimming were deduced from the DNA. The table lists approximately 190,000 clones, around 86% of them singletons. Sequencing was performed on peripheral blood. This TCR came from a man aged 80 or over with acute or convalescent COVID-19.

The CDR3 loop is CASSFELTRTDTQYF. As DNA, the CDR3 is TGTGCCAGCAGCTTCGAGCTCACGAGGACAGATACGCAGTATTTT. The chain carries TRBV7-6 and TRBJ2-3; no definite D call. The germline V gene has CDR1 SGHVS and CDR2 FNYEAQ. The CDR3 spans 15 residues. The V end lost 3 bases, the J end lost 3 bases, and 13 bases lay between the germline ends.